The 31 T cell receptor beta chains presented below share a single source sample, sequenced in a study of CD8 T cell repertoires and HIV-1 epitope variants. Profiled with immunoSEQ multiplex PCR; TCRdb holds only in-frame clones, not every one. The sample holds tens of thousands of clones, almost 75% seen once. What was sequenced was uncultured baseline CD8+ T cells from peripheral blood mononuclear cells (PBMCs). Receptors were obtained from a male donor with HIV.

The J gene is TRBJ2-7, the V gene TRBV21-1; TRBD2, as called in the table, went unchecked against the DNA. TRBV21-1 is a pseudogene. CDR3 length: 18 amino acids. In DNA form, the CDR3 reads TGTGCCAGCAGCAAAGCGATAGCGGGAGCCCGCCCTTCCTACGAGCAGTACTTC. This encodes CASSKAIAGARPSYEQYF.

The rearrangement uses TRBV2 and TRBJ1-5; maybe TRBD1 (6 bases). Germline V CDR1 and CDR2: SNHLY, FYNNEI. The V end was cut by 3 bases, the J end by 4 bases, with 19 bases between. The CDR3 is made up of 17 amino acids. CDR3 region: CASSESSWGAVNQPQHF. The CDR3 coding sequence is TGTGCCAGCAGTGAGTCCTCTTGGGGGGCCGTGAATCAGCCCCAGCATTTT. The full variable domain, in which reference TRBV2 and TRBJ1-5 provide the parts outside the CDR3, is EPEVTQTPSHQVTQMGQEVILRCVPISNHLYFYWYRQILGQKVEFLVSFYNNEISEKSEIFDDQFSVERPDGSNFTLKIRSTKLEDSAMYFCASSESSWGAVNQPQHFGDGTRLSIL.

The CDR3 is CASSGQGRTYGYTF. CDR3 coding DNA: TGTGCCAGCAGCGGACAGGGGAGAACTTATGGCTACACCTTC. The chain employs TRBV7-8 and TRBJ1-2, with TRBD1 matching 9 bases. Per germline, CDR1 SGHVS and CDR2 FQNEAQ. Trimming at V came to 5 bases and at J to 5 bases, leaving 6 bases not matched to a gene. This CDR3 has 14 amino acids. Full variable domain (missing parts from reference TRBV7-8 and TRBJ1-2): GAGVSQSPRYKVAKRGQDVALRCDPISGHVSLFWYQQALGQGPEFLTYFQNEAQLDKSGLPSDRFFAERPEGSVSTLKIQRTQQEDSAVYLCASSGQGRTYGYTFGSGTRLTVV.

The chain uses TRBV4-3 and TRBJ2-7; D is perhaps TRBD1 (5 bases). This CDR3 contains 15 residues. CDR1 LGHNA and CDR2 YSLEER come from the germline V gene. Trimming pared 0 bases from V and 2 bases from J, leaving 11 bases between. This CDR3 reads CASSQDPLGAYEQYF. The CDR3 nucleotides read TGCGCCAGCAGCCAAGATCCGCTAGGGGCCTACGAGCAGTACTTC.

This chain uses TRBV29-1 with TRBJ2-7, with D perhaps TRBD1 (5 bases). Trimming left V 4 bases short and J 1 base short, with 8 bases between. Germline lookup yields CDR1 SQVTM and CDR2 ANQGSEA. The CDR3 covers 12 residues. The CDR3 is CSVVRQSYEQYF. The CDR3 DNA reads TGCAGCGTTGTCCGACAGTCCTACGAGCAGTACTTC.

The V and J genes are TRBV2 and TRBJ1-2; the D gene is possibly TRBD1 (6 bases). The V end was cut by 3 bases, the J end by 4 bases, with 6 bases between. The CDR3 has 12 amino acids. Germline V lookup: CDR1 SNHLY, CDR2 FYNNEI. DNA for the CDR3: TGTGCCAGCAGTGAGGACAGCTATGGCTACACCTTC. It codes for CASSEDSYGYTF.

The chain is built from TRBV7-9 and TRBJ2-2; no definite D call. The CDR3 sequence is 13 residues long. The V end lost 5 bases, the J end lost 3 bases, and 7 bases lay between the germline ends. The germline CDR1 and CDR2 sequences are SEHNR and FQNEAQ (reference sequence). CDR3 sequence (DNA): TGTGCCAGCAGCCCGGATGACACCGGGGAGCTGTTTTTT. Translation: CASSPDDTGELFF. Full variable domain (outside the CDR3, taken from reference TRBV7-9 and TRBJ2-2): DTGVSQNPRHKITKRGQNVTFRCDPISEHNRLYWYRQTLGQGPEFLTYFQNEAQLEKSRLLSDRFSAERPKGSFSTLEIQRTEQGDSAMYLCASSPDDTGELFFGEGSRLTVL.

The J gene is TRBJ2-1, the V gene TRBV7-9; perhaps TRBD1 as D (5 bases). The CDR3 loop spans 17 amino acids. Deletions cut 2 bases from V and 6 bases from J, with 20 bases between. The germline gives CDR1 SEHNR, CDR2 FQNEAQ (reference sequence). This chain's CDR3 is CASSLQLGQGRFNEQFF. CDR3 bases: TGTGCCAGCAGCTTACAATTGGGCCAGGGAAGGTTCAATGAGCAGTTCTTC.

The V call is TRBV7-6, the J call TRBJ2-2; D call uncertain. V was pared by 2 bases and J by 3 bases, with 4 bases between. From germline, CDR1 is SGHVS and CDR2 FNYEAQ. The CDR3 totals 13 residues. In DNA form, the CDR3 reads TGTGCCAGCAGCTTAAGTTACACCGGGGAGCTGTTTTTT. This translates into CASSLSYTGELFF.

The chain uses TRBV6-4 and TRBJ2-3; TRBD1 might be the D (7 bases). Per the germline V gene, CDR1 is MRHNA and CDR2 is SNTAGT. This CDR3 has 14 residues. Trimming removed 6 bases from V and 2 bases from J, with 12 bases in between. The CDR3 DNA sequence: TGTGCCAGCAGCGGGGGACAGCACACAGATACGCAGTATTTT. It yields the protein CASSGGQHTDTQYF.

DNA for the CDR3: TGCGCCAGCAGCTTCGGGGGGACAAACACCGGGGAGCTGTTTTTT. This translates into CASSFGGTNTGELFF. The chain combines TRBV5-1 with TRBJ2-2, with D possibly matching TRBD2 (7 bases). Looked up from germline, CDR1 is SGHRS and CDR2 is YFSETQ. The V end was cut by 2 bases, the J end by 2 bases, with 10 bases between. The CDR3 covers 15 residues.

The rearrangement uses TRBV5-6 and TRBJ2-5; 10 bases map to TRBD2. Trimming took 0 bases from V and 5 from J; bases not matched to a gene: 1. This CDR3 is built from 14 residues. CDR1 SGHDT and CDR2 YYEEEE come from the germline V gene. CDR3 coding DNA: TGTGCCAGCAGCTTGGATAGCGGGGGGGAGACCCAGTACTTC. The encoded protein is CASSLDSGGETQYF. Full variable domain (rest looked up from reference TRBV5-6 and TRBJ2-5): DAGVTQSPTHLIKTRGQQVTLRCSPKSGHDTVSWYQQALGQGPQFIFQYYEEEERQRGNFPDRFSGHQFPNYSSELNVNALLLGDSALYLCASSLDSGGETQYFGPGTRLLVL.

The chain couples TRBV28 to TRBJ1-5; no clear D. This CDR3 has 14 amino acids. Per the germline V gene, CDR1 is MDHEN and CDR2 is SYDVKM. Trimming removed 5 bases from V and 6 bases from J, with 14 bases in between. The CDR3 region has the DNA TGTGCCAGCAGTAGCATGGGGTACAGTCAGCCCCAGCATTTT. This sequence encodes CASSSMGYSQPQHF.

This clone was seen just once. The CDR3 sequence: CASTPEPNYGYTF. CDR3 sequence (DNA): TGTGCCAGCACCCCGGAGCCTAACTATGGCTACACCTTC. The V gene is TRBV6-1, the J gene TRBJ1-2; D is ambiguous. The CDR3 runs to 13 residues. CDR1 and CDR2 (germline): MNHNS, SASEGT. V lost 7 bases and J 0 bases, leaving 9 bases between the germline ends.

The chain combines TRBV10-1 with TRBJ2-7, with 8 bases lining up with TRBD2. The CDR3 spans 13 residues. CDR1 and CDR2 from the germline V gene are WNHNN and SYGVQD (reference sequence). The V and J ends lost 5 bases and 0 bases, in that order; junction bases with no gene match: 0. In DNA, the CDR3 is TGCGCCAGCAGTAGCGGGAGCTCCTACGAGCAGTACTTC. Protein sequence: CASSSGSSYEQYF.

This clone was detected ten times or more. The V and J genes are TRBV2 and TRBJ1-1; the D gene is possibly TRBD1 (6 bases). This CDR3 has 14 residues. V gave up 5 bases and J gave up 3 bases, with 13 bases separating them. Germline-derived CDR1 and CDR2 are SNHLY and FYNNEI. In DNA, the CDR3 is TGTGCCAGCAGTTCTACAGGGTTCTACACTGAAGCTTTCTTT. Protein product: CASSSTGFYTEAFF.

The genes are TRBV5-4 and TRBJ1-4; 7 nucleotides match TRBD1. This CDR3 is built from 16 residues. V shed 0 bases, J shed 7 bases, and the junction held 9 bases outside the gene matches. Germline V gene sequence: CDR1 SGHNT, CDR2 YYREEE (reference sequence). CDR3 DNA sequence: TGTGCCAGCAGCTTGGGCCGGACAGGAGGAGGTGAAAAACTGTTTTTT. Protein product: CASSLGRTGGGEKLFF.

The CDR3 coding sequence is TGCGCCAGCAGCCAAGATCAGGGACGCACTGAAGCTTTCTTT. Translating gives CASSQDQGRTEAFF. The genes are TRBV4-1 and TRBJ1-1; a possible D gene is TRBD1 (5 bases). V lost 0 bases, J lost 4 bases, and 9 bases lay in between. The CDR3 runs 14 residues. Germline CDR1 reads MGHRA; CDR2 reads YSYEKL.

This chain links TRBV18 with TRBJ2-3, with 7 bases lining up with TRBD1. Germline V CDR1 and CDR2: KGHSH, LQKENI. The CDR3 consists of 13 residues. The ends lost 8 bases at V and 5 bases at J; junction bases unmatched: 7. The CDR3 sequence: CASETRDRDTQYF. The CDR3 DNA reads as TGTGCCAGCGAAACCCGGGACAGAGATACGCAGTATTTT.

The V gene is TRBV4-3, the J gene TRBJ1-2; unclear D gene. The germline V gene has CDR1 LGHNA and CDR2 YSLEER. The CDR3 consists of 14 residues. V lost 0 bases, J lost 8 bases, and 13 bases lay in between. The CDR3 DNA sequence: TGCGCCAGCAGCCAAGATCGAGAGCTAGGAGGCTACACCTTC. Its protein product is CASSQDRELGGYTF.

The chain employs TRBV5-4 and TRBJ1-4, with 8 nucleotides matching TRBD1. The CDR3 sequence is 15 residues long. The germline CDR1 and CDR2 sequences are SGHNT and YYREEE (reference sequence). Losses at the gene ends were 4 bases for V and 5 bases for J; bases not matched to a gene: 7. CDR3 region: CASSQEGQENEKLFF. The CDR3 DNA sequence: TGTGCCAGCAGCCAAGAGGGACAGGAGAATGAAAAACTGTTTTTT. The full variable domain, in which reference TRBV5-4 and TRBJ1-4 provide the parts outside the CDR3, is ETGVTQSPTHLIKTRGQQVTLRCSSQSGHNTVSWYQQALGQGPQFIFQYYREEENGRGNFPPRFSGLQFPNYSSELNVNALELDDSALYLCASSQEGQENEKLFFGSGTQLSVL.

The J gene is TRBJ2-7, the V gene TRBV28; 8 bases line up with TRBD2. The ends lost 2 bases at V and 5 bases at J; junction bases unmatched: 2. This CDR3 contains 13 residues. The V gene's germline CDR1 is MDHEN and CDR2 SYDVKM. The CDR3 is CASSLHGRDEQYF. The CDR3 nucleotides read TGTGCCAGCAGTTTACACGGGAGGGACGAGCAGTACTTC.

J is TRBJ2-3 and V is TRBV5-1; possible D gene TRBD2, 5 bases. CDR3 length: 16 residues. CDR1 is SGHRS, CDR2 YFSETQ, per germline. The V end lost 4 bases, the J end lost 3 bases, and 18 bases lay between the germline ends. CDR3 in amino acids: CASSLSGRGMTDTQYF. CDR3 coding DNA: TGCGCCAGCAGCCTCTCCGGGCGAGGGATGACAGATACGCAGTATTTT.

The chain couples TRBV11-1 to TRBJ2-1; the match to TRBD2 covers 15 bases. The CDR3 sequence is 18 residues long. CDR1 is SGHAT and CDR2 is FQDESV in the germline V gene (reference sequence). V trimming: 1 base; J trimming: 7 bases; junction bases outside the gene matches: 8. The CDR3 loop is CASSLGRTSGRVYNEQFF. As DNA, the CDR3 is TGTGCCAGCAGCTTAGGTCGGACTAGCGGGAGGGTGTATAATGAGCAGTTCTTC.

This clone appeared a few times. V usage is TRBV7-3 and J usage is TRBJ2-2; D gene ambiguous. The CDR3 spans 12 residues. Trimming left V 1 base short and J 6 bases short, with 3 bases between. Germline V gene lookup returns CDR1 SGHTA and CDR2 FQGTGA. The CDR3 loop is CASSLRAGELFF. CDR3 nucleotides: TGTGCCAGCAGCTTAAGGGCCGGGGAGCTGTTTTTT.

The rearrangement links TRBV5-1 to TRBJ2-6; 7 nucleotides agree with TRBD1. The V segment lost 4 bases and the J segment 2 bases; nucleotides outside the gene matches: 15. CDR1 SGHRS and CDR2 YFSETQ come from the germline V gene. The CDR3 consists of 19 residues. In DNA, the CDR3 is TGCGCCAGCAGCGCTAAGACAGGGCCCACCGGGGCTGGGGCCAACGTCCTGACTTTC. It specifies CASSAKTGPTGAGANVLTF.

This clone has only a few counts. CDR3 sequence reads: CAWIPSSGNTIYF. DNA of the CDR3: TGTGCCTGGATCCCCAGCTCTGGAAACACCATATATTTT. This chain connects TRBV30 to TRBJ1-3; D not resolved. Trimming cost V 4 bases and J 0 bases, with 7 bases left between them. This CDR3 comprises 13 residues. Germline CDR1 reads GTSNPN; CDR2 reads SVGIG (reference sequence).

The chain employs TRBV30 and TRBJ1-3, with D perhaps matching TRBD1 (5 bases). The CDR3 sequence is 12 residues long. Germline V gene sequence: CDR1 GTSNPN, CDR2 SVGIG (reference sequence). V was shortened by 5 bases and J by 0 bases, with 5 bases between the two germline ends. The CDR3 protein is CAWDSSGNTIYF. Written as DNA, the CDR3 is TGTGCCTGGGACAGCTCTGGAAACACCATATATTTT.

The V and J genes are TRBV27 and TRBJ2-5; a possible D gene is TRBD2 (5 bases). The J call may be mistaken, given a closer DNA end match to TRBJ2-7. The CDR3 totals 14 residues. Germline lookup yields CDR1 MNHEY and CDR2 SMNVEV (reference sequence). The DNA of the CDR3 is TGTGCCAGCAGGACTGAAACCGGGGCCTACGAGCAGTACTTC. Its translation: CASRTETGAYEQYF.

The chain employs TRBV28 and TRBJ2-1; 7 nucleotides agree with TRBD1. V shed 6 bases, J shed 5 bases, and the junction held 10 bases outside the gene matches. Germline V gives CDR1 MDHEN, CDR2 SYDVKM. There are 15 residues in the CDR3. The CDR3, as DNA: TGTGCCAGCAGCGTACAGGGGTCCTGGAACAATGAGCAGTTCTTC. This sequence encodes CASSVQGSWNNEQFF. The variable domain in full, completed from reference TRBV28 and TRBJ2-1, reads DVKVTQSSRYLVKRTGEKVFLECVQDMDHENMFWYRQDPGLGLRLIYFSYDVKMKEKGDIPEGYSVSREKKERFSLILESASTNQTSMYLCASSVQGSWNNEQFFGPGTRLTVL.

This clone was seen more than once but under ten times. The chain carries TRBV6-1 and TRBJ1-2; D uncertain. Germline V gives CDR1 MNHNS, CDR2 SASEGT. This CDR3 has 13 amino acids. Trimming took off 8 bases at V and 0 bases at J, with 10 bases between the two ends. The CDR3 coding sequence is TGTGCCAGCTCCTACGGAGCTAACTATGGCTACACCTTC. It encodes CASSYGANYGYTF.